Listed here are 29 T cell receptor beta chains from one sample, sequenced in a study of T cell repertoires in cytomegalovirus infection. MiXCR was run by TCRdb on the reads, yielding one entry per CDR3 protein. Of around 260,000 distinct CDR3 sequences in the sample, 20% to 30% were seen once. Source material: PBMCs. The source is a human donor in good health (CMV status not recorded). Some clones in this sample may be carry-over from other donors' samples.

This clonotype showed up many times. The J gene is TRBJ2-3, the V gene TRBV7-2, with 9 bases that match TRBD2. The CDR3 runs 19 residues. Looked up from germline, CDR1 is SGHTA and CDR2 is FQGNSA. J was trimmed by 0 bases and V by 0 bases; bases with no gene match: 10. The CDR3 region is CASSLAPTSGFASTDTQYF. The DNA of the CDR3 is TGTGCCAGCAGCTTAGCCCCAACTAGCGGGTTTGCTAGCACAGATACGCAGTATTTT.

This chain uses TRBV28 with TRBJ2-7, with 8 nucleotides matching TRBD1. V dropped 6 bases and J dropped 0; count of bases not matched to a gene: 13. This CDR3 has 17 amino acids. CDR1 and CDR2 (germline): MDHEN, SYDVKM. DNA for the CDR3: TGTGCCAGCAGCTCCTCCCTCCAGGGGGCTAGCTCCTACGAGCAGTACTTC. Protein sequence: CASSSSLQGASSYEQYF.

This clonotype has ten or more counts. The V and J genes are TRBV7-8 and TRBJ2-1, with 10 nucleotides matching TRBD2. The ends lost 1 base at V and 0 bases at J; junction bases unmatched: 12. Per the germline V gene, CDR1 is SGHVS and CDR2 is FQNEAQ. The CDR3 loop spans 20 amino acids. CDR3 coding DNA: TGTGCCAGCAGCTTAGGCACCGGGACTAGCGCGAAACCCTCCTACAATGAGCAGTTCTTC. Its translation is CASSLGTGTSAKPSYNEQFF.

The chain combines TRBV7-9 with TRBJ1-2; no reliable D call. V lost 3 bases to trimming and J lost 0 bases, with 8 bases between them. The CDR3 is made up of 14 amino acids. Germline V gene data show CDR1 as SEHNR and CDR2 as FQNEAQ (reference sequence). The CDR3, as DNA: TGTGCCAGCAGCTTCCGGCAGACTAACTATGGCTACACCTTC. Translated, it gives CASSFRQTNYGYTF. The full variable domain, with the rest looked up from reference TRBV7-9 and TRBJ1-2, is DTGVSQNPRHKITKRGQNVTFRCDPISEHNRLYWYRQTLGQGPEFLTYFQNEAQLEKSRLLSDRFSAERPKGSFSTLEIQRTEQGDSAMYLCASSFRQTNYGYTFGSGTRLTVV.

The gene calls are TRBV7-2 and TRBJ1-1; 9 bases are a match to TRBD1. With 1 base clipped from V and 0 bases from J, the junction kept 6 bases outside the gene matches. This CDR3 region has 17 residues. Germline loops: CDR1 SGHTA, CDR2 FQGNSA. The CDR3 DNA sequence: TGTGCCAGCAGCTTAGTAGGGACAGGGCGGATGAACACTGAAGCTTTCTTT. The encoded protein is CASSLVGTGRMNTEAFF.

Notes on this clonotype: This may be a read error: a much more frequent sequence differs by one nucleotide. V gene TRBV7-2 combines with J gene TRBJ2-1; a weak D match, TRBD1 (6 bases). The J call is uncertain, as TRBJ2-7 better fits the DNA end. CDR3 length: 14 residues. Germline V gene sequence: CDR1 SGHTA, CDR2 FQGNSA. This CDR3 reads CASLFAQGSNEQYF. The CDR3 region has the DNA TGTGCCAGCCTCTTCGCACAGGGAAGCAATGAGCAGTACTTC.

In this sample, this clonotype turned up many times. The chain employs TRBV7-8 and TRBJ2-3; 10 nucleotides line up with TRBD2. Trimming cost V 1 base and J 0 bases; bases outside gene matches: 1. The CDR3 consists of 16 residues. CDR1 is SGHVS, CDR2 FQNEAQ, per germline. The CDR3 region has the DNA TGTGCCAGCAGCTTAGAACTAGCGGGGAGCACAGATACGCAGTATTTT. Protein sequence: CASSLELAGSTDTQYF.

This clonotype came up a few times. This rearrangement joins TRBV28 to TRBJ2-2; TRBD1 or TRBD2 may be the D gene (5 bases each). The germline gives CDR1 MDHEN, CDR2 SYDVKM. This CDR3 spans 14 amino acids. Trimming stripped 7 bases from V and 2 bases from J, with 11 bases between. CDR3 in amino acids: CASTGQPNTGELFF. CDR3 coding DNA: TGTGCCAGCACGGGGCAGCCCAACACCGGGGAGCTGTTTTTT.

This clonotype was detected many times. This rearrangement joins TRBV19 to TRBJ2-7, with 7 bases fitting TRBD1. This CDR3 has 16 residues. CDR1 LNHDA and CDR2 SQIVND come from the germline V gene (reference sequence). V trimming: 4 bases; J trimming: 3 bases; junction bases outside the gene matches: 12. The CDR3: CASSTISGQAFYEQYF. CDR3 sequence (DNA): TGTGCCAGTAGTACAATCTCTGGACAGGCCTTCTACGAGCAGTACTTC.

This clonotype was seen a few times. The V call is TRBV15, the J call TRBJ1-5; D ambiguous. Trimming stripped 5 bases from V and 9 bases from J, with 14 bases between. CDR3 length: 13 residues. Germline CDR1 is LNHNV and CDR2 is YYDKDF (reference sequence). The CDR3 DNA is TGTGCCACCAGCGATGGCCAGGATAGGCCCCAGCATTTT. Protein sequence: CATSDGQDRPQHF.

V is TRBV20-1 and J is TRBJ2-1, with 7 bases aligning to TRBD2. Germline CDR1 and CDR2: DFQATT and SNEGSKA (reference sequence). V lost 8 bases and J lost 5; bases outside the gene matches: 6. This CDR3 contains 12 residues. This CDR3 reads CSYGGNDNEQFF. As DNA, the CDR3 is TGCAGTTACGGGGGGAACGACAATGAGCAGTTCTTC.

A few counts support this clonotype. CDR3 in DNA: TGTGCCAGCAGCTTAGTCGGGGGGCCCAATCAGCCCCAGCATTTT. It codes for CASSLVGGPNQPQHF. The chain employs TRBV11-2 and TRBJ1-5, with TRBD1 as a possible D gene (6 bases). CDR1 and CDR2 from the germline V gene are SGHAT and FQNNGV. There are 15 residues in the CDR3. Trimming pared 1 base from V and 3 bases from J, leaving 10 bases between.

This clonotype occurred a few times. The chain links TRBV7-6 to TRBJ1-1; 7 nucleotides line up with TRBD1. Trimming took 1 base from V and 10 from J; bases not matched to a gene: 6. CDR1 SGHVS and CDR2 FNYEAQ come from the germline V gene. This CDR3 spans 13 amino acids. CDR3 sequence (DNA): TGTGCCAGCAGCTTAGGAGGACAGGCGGTAGCTTTCTTT. Residues: CASSLGGQAVAFF.

This clonotype occurred many times. V gene TRBV4-1 combines with J gene TRBJ2-7; TRBD1 aligns across 10 bases. CDR1 and CDR2 from the germline V gene are MGHRA and YSYEKL. This CDR3 is 15 amino acids long. J lost 2 bases, V lost 1 base, and 2 bases had no gene match. CDR3 nucleotide sequence: TGCGCCAGCAGCCAAGGGGACAGGGGTCCCTACGAGCAGTACTTC. It specifies CASSQGDRGPYEQYF.

The V gene is TRBV7-2, the J gene TRBJ2-7; the D is unclear. Germline assignment: CDR1 SGHTA and CDR2 FQGNSA. The CDR3 runs to 16 residues. The ends were cut back, 5 bases at V and 4 bases at J, with 21 bases in the middle. CDR3 in amino acids: CASSPLPQAVTYEQYF. CDR3 DNA: TGTGCCAGCAGCCCTCTCCCCCAGGCGGTTACATACGAGCAGTACTTC.

This clonotype has at least ten counts. The rearrangement joins TRBV7-2 to TRBJ2-7; TRBD1 might be the D (5 bases). The germline CDR1 and CDR2 sequences are SGHTA and FQGNSA. CDR3 size: 12 residues. V was cut by 4 bases and J by 3 bases, with 7 bases left in between. The CDR3, as DNA: TGTGCCAGCAGCTCCAGGGTCTACGAGCAGTACTTC. Translated, it gives CASSSRVYEQYF.

This clonotype has just a few counts. DNA for the CDR3: TGTGCCAGCAGCCTACAGGGGGCCGACGAGCAGTACTTC. Protein sequence: CASSLQGADEQYF. The chain combines TRBV11-3 with TRBJ2-7; 9 nucleotides align to TRBD1. The CDR3 is 13 residues long. The germline V gene encodes CDR1 SGHNT and CDR2 YENEEA. Trimming cost V 5 bases and J 5 bases; bases outside gene matches: 4.

This clonotype appeared many times. This rearrangement joins TRBV7-9 to TRBJ1-1; D not certain. The CDR3 is 13 amino acids. V was clipped by 1 base and J by 3 bases, with 6 bases between them. CDR1 and CDR2 from the germline V gene are SEHNR and FQNEAQ (reference sequence). The CDR3 loop reads CASSLVDYTEAFF. The CDR3 DNA is TGTGCCAGCAGCTTAGTAGATTACACTGAAGCTTTCTTT.

This clonotype was counted ten times or more. V is TRBV6-1 and J is TRBJ2-3; the D is unclear. Trimming took off 0 bases at V and 1 base at J, with 5 bases between the two ends. CDR3 length: 14 amino acids. Germline values: CDR1 MNHNS, CDR2 SASEGT. The CDR3 nucleotides are TGTGCCAGCAGTGAAGCCACAGGCACAGATACGCAGTATTTT. The encoded protein is CASSEATGTDTQYF.

V and J are TRBV7-2 and TRBJ2-1; perhaps TRBD1 as D (6 bases). The CDR3 loop spans 16 amino acids. V was clipped by 6 bases and J by 9 bases, with 24 bases between them. Looked up from germline, CDR1 is SGHTA and CDR2 is FQGNSA. CDR3 loop: CASSFTPGRQGGEQFF. The CDR3 DNA is TGTGCCAGCAGTTTTACCCCGGGACGCCAAGGGGGTGAGCAGTTCTTC.

This clonotype was observed at least ten times. This chain joins TRBV27 and TRBJ2-1; 10 nucleotides line up with TRBD2. V shed 6 bases and J 8 bases; nucleotides not matched to a gene: 7. The germline V gene has CDR1 MNHEY and CDR2 SMNVEV (reference sequence). The CDR3 is 14 residues long. For the CDR3, the DNA is TGTGCCAGCAGCAACCTAGCGGGAGCCTATGAGCAGTTCTTC. Translating it yields CASSNLAGAYEQFF.

This clonotype has only a few counts. V gene TRBV2 combines with J gene TRBJ1-6; the D gene is possibly TRBD1 (6 bases). CDR3 length: 13 residues. The germline CDR1 and CDR2 sequences are SNHLY and FYNNEI. Trimming cost V 3 bases and J 8 bases, with 8 bases left between them. The DNA of the CDR3 is TGTGCCAGCAGTGACAGGGGTTATTCACCCCTCCACTTT. Translation: CASSDRGYSPLHF.

The chain joins TRBV18 to TRBJ2-6; 9 nucleotides match TRBD2. Unmatched junction bases numbered 5, after V lost 2 bases and J lost 0 bases. Per germline, CDR1 KGHSH and CDR2 LQKENI. The CDR3 has 18 residues. DNA for the CDR3: TGTGCCAGCTCACCATCGCGACTAGCGGTCTCTGGGGCCAACGTCCTGACTTTC. This encodes CASSPSRLAVSGANVLTF. Looking up the rest from reference TRBV18 and TRBJ2-6 gives the full variable domain: NAGVMQNPRHLVRRRGQEARLRCSPMKGHSHVYWYRQLPEEGLKFMVYLQKENIIDESGMPKERFSAEFPKEGPSILRIQQVVRGDSAAYFCASSPSRLAVSGANVLTFGAGSRLTVL.

The CDR3, as DNA: TGTGCCAGCAGCTTATCGATCGGGATGAGACACAATGAGCAGTTCTTC. Protein product: CASSLSIGMRHNEQFF. The rearrangement joins TRBV7-6 to TRBJ2-1; TRBD2 might be the D (5 bases). Per germline, CDR1 SGHVS and CDR2 FNYEAQ. V lost 2 bases to trimming and J lost 5 bases, with 16 bases between them. This CDR3 has 16 residues.

This chain joins TRBV7-9 and TRBJ1-1; 7 nucleotides line up with TRBD1. Germline CDR1 SEHNR, CDR2 FQNEAQ (reference sequence). The CDR3 extends over 15 amino acids. V dropped 4 bases and J dropped 0; count of bases not matched to a gene: 5. Written as DNA, the CDR3 is TGTGCCAGCAGCTCAGGGGGACGCATGAACACTGAAGCTTTCTTT. Protein product: CASSSGGRMNTEAFF.

This clonotype was seen a handful of times. The chain is built from TRBV28 and TRBJ2-2; 10 nucleotides agree with TRBD2. V dropped 7 bases and J dropped 5; count of bases not matched to a gene: 10. Germline CDR1 and CDR2: MDHEN and SYDVKM. CDR3 length: 16 residues. The CDR3 DNA is TGTGCCAGCACAACAAACTTAGCGGGGGGAACCGGGGAGCTGTTTTTT. Amino acids: CASTTNLAGGTGELFF. Full variable domain (outside the CDR3, taken from reference TRBV28 and TRBJ2-2): DVKVTQSSRYLVKRTGEKVFLECVQDMDHENMFWYRQDPGLGLRLIYFSYDVKMKEKGDIPEGYSVSREKKERFSLILESASTNQTSMYLCASTTNLAGGTGELFFGEGSRLTVL.

This clonotype was found a few times. V is TRBV20-1 and J is TRBJ2-1; 7 nucleotides match TRBD2. Germline values: CDR1 DFQATT, CDR2 SNEGSKA (reference sequence). The CDR3 covers 15 residues. V lost 3 bases, J lost 3 bases, and 8 bases stayed unmatched. In DNA, the CDR3 is TGCAGTGCTAGCGCCCCTAGCGGTAACTACAATGAGCAGTTCTTC. Protein sequence: CSASAPSGNYNEQFF.

This rearrangement joins TRBV10-2 to TRBJ1-5, with TRBD1 as a possible D gene (6 bases). The germline V gene encodes CDR1 WSHSY and CDR2 SAAADI. Trimming left V 5 bases short and J 11 bases short, with 19 bases between. The CDR3 runs 14 residues. The CDR3, as DNA: TGCGCCAGCAGTCCGGGGACATCAAAAGAGTCCCAGCATTTT. Translated, it gives CASSPGTSKESQHF.

The chain combines TRBV12-3 or TRBV12-4 with TRBJ1-1; perhaps TRBD1 as D (5 bases). This CDR3 region has 14 residues. The V end lost 6 bases, the J end lost 9 bases, and 20 bases lay between the germline ends. The CDR3 reads CASSHGTGPQKAFF. CDR3 DNA: TGTGCCAGCAGCCACGGGACGGGACCACAGAAAGCTTTCTTT.